The 27 T cell receptor beta chains in this list originate from one sample, sequenced in a study of beta chain features in type 1 diabetes. The study's findings and limits: Within each of all four CD4+ subsets, Type 1 diabetes patients had TCRB CDR3s that were moderately but significantly shorter.

Expressed TCRB transcripts were sequenced after all isolated RNA was converted to cDNA. Sequenced by immunoSEQ multiplex PCR; TCRdb stores in-frame clones only, minus some. Here the sample spans about 160,000 clones, around 8% being singletons. Their antigens remain unidentified. Sequencing was carried out using central memory CD4+ T cells from blood. The receptors shown here come from a middle-aged woman with type 1 diabetes.

This clone appeared many times. This chain joins TRBV7-3 and TRBJ2-5; TRBD2 matches at 14 bases. The germline V gene has CDR1 SGHTA and CDR2 FQGTGA. The CDR3 has 17 residues. Unmatched junction bases numbered 11, after V lost 6 bases and J lost 5 bases. CDR3 bases: TGTGCCAGCAGTCCTCTGGGACTAGCGGGAGCTCGGGAGACCCAGTACTTC. Translating it yields CASSPLGLAGARETQYF.

The table lists this clone with a few counts. The chain has TRBV11-3 and TRBJ2-7, with D possibly matching TRBD2 (6 bases). The CDR3 runs to 12 residues. V shed 8 bases and J shed 3 bases, with 11 bases lying between them. Germline-derived CDR1 and CDR2 are SGHNT and YENEEA. The CDR3 spells CASSRGDYEQYF. Here the CDR3 DNA reads TGTGCCAGCTCCCGCGGGGACTACGAGCAGTACTTC. The variable domain in full, completed from reference TRBV11-3 and TRBJ2-7, reads EAGVVQSPRYKIIEKKQPVAFWCNPISGHNTLYWYLQNLGQGPELLIRYENEEAVDDSQLPKDRFSAERLKGVDSTLKIQPAELGDSAVYLCASSRGDYEQYFGPGTRLTVT.

This rearrangement joins TRBV1 to TRBJ2-5; the table assigns TRBD2, which was not confirmed against the DNA. TRBV1 is deemed a pseudogene. The CDR3 has 15 amino acids. Here the CDR3 reads CTSSPKGEGQETQYF. The CDR3, as DNA: TGCACCAGCAGTCCGAAGGGGGAGGGCCAAGAGACCCAGTACTTC.

This clone was seen only a few times. This rearrangement joins TRBV18 to TRBJ1-2, with TRBD1 as a possible D gene (5 bases). The CDR3 contains 13 residues. The V gene's germline CDR1 is KGHSH and CDR2 LQKENI. With 6 bases removed from V and 2 bases from J, the gap between germline ends came to 10 bases. CDR3 region: CASSNRTNYGYTF. For the CDR3, the DNA is TGTGCCAGCTCCAACAGGACCAACTATGGCTACACCTTC.

This clone was found a few times. J is TRBJ2-7 and V is TRBV28; tentative D call: TRBD1 (5 bases). The germline gives CDR1 MDHEN, CDR2 SYDVKM. CDR3 size: 16 residues. Between the trimmed V and J ends, which lost 5 bases and 5 bases, there was a span of 22 bases. The CDR3 nucleotides read TGTGCCAGCAGTCCCGCCGTAGGACAACGAGGCGACGAGCAGTACTTC. Its protein product is CASSPAVGQRGDEQYF.

This clone was found a few times. The rearrangement joins TRBV18 to TRBJ1-5; 7 bases are a match to TRBD1. Germline CDR1 and CDR2: KGHSH and LQKENI. Trimming cost V 2 bases and J 7 bases; bases outside gene matches: 5. CDR3 length: 14 residues. This chain's CDR3 is CASSPTGEGQPQHF. The CDR3 DNA follows: TGTGCCAGCTCACCAACAGGGGAAGGCCAGCCCCAGCATTTT.

There are a few counts of this clone. The rearrangement uses TRBV28 and TRBJ2-7; 8 nucleotides align to TRBD1. J gave up 4 bases and V 7 bases, and 9 bases lay outside the gene matches. Germline V gives CDR1 MDHEN, CDR2 SYDVKM. The CDR3 spans 14 residues. The CDR3 region is CASTPPTGAYEQYF. For the CDR3, the DNA is TGTGCCAGCACCCCCCCGACAGGGGCTTACGAGCAGTACTTC.

CDR3 amino acids: CASSTGAGNTIYF. As DNA, the CDR3 is TGTGCCAGCAGCACAGGGGCTGGAAACACCATATATTTT. The rearrangement uses TRBV7-2 and TRBJ1-3; 7 positions agree with TRBD1. Germline CDR1 reads SGHTA; CDR2 reads FQGNSA. There are 13 residues in the CDR3. The ends lost 5 bases at V and 2 bases at J; junction bases unmatched: 0.

This chain links TRBV7-2 with TRBJ2-7, with a possible D match to TRBD1 (6 bases). The V end lost 5 bases, the J end lost 0 bases, and 17 bases lay between the germline ends. This CDR3 region has 16 residues. CDR1 SGHTA and CDR2 FQGNSA come from the germline V gene. The CDR3 region is CASSPHSGTSSYEQYF. CDR3 bases: TGTGCCAGCAGCCCCCACTCCGGGACATCCTCCTACGAGCAGTACTTC.

The genes are TRBV28 and TRBJ1-1, with a tentative D call TRBD1 (6 bases). The CDR3 has 13 residues. Trimming took off 3 bases at V and 6 bases at J, with 11 bases between the two ends. CDR1 and CDR2 (germline): MDHEN, SYDVKM. This CDR3 reads CASSFPGAPEAFF. As DNA, the CDR3 is TGTGCCAGCAGTTTTCCAGGGGCGCCTGAAGCTTTCTTT.

The J gene is TRBJ1-2, the V gene TRBV7-3; perhaps TRBD1 as D (5 bases). Germline lookup yields CDR1 SGHTA and CDR2 FQGTGA. V lost 5 bases, J lost 8 bases, and 15 bases lay in between. This CDR3 has 13 amino acids. Written as DNA, the CDR3 is TGTGCCAGCAGCCCCGGGGGAGGTAGCGGCTACACCTTC. Translation: CASSPGGGSGYTF.

This clone was detected a few times. The V gene is TRBV30, the J gene TRBJ1-5, with D possibly TRBD1 on 6 matching bases. The germline gives CDR1 GTSNPN, CDR2 SVGIG (reference sequence). This CDR3 comprises 13 residues. The ends were cut back, 2 bases at V and 8 bases at J, with 13 bases in the middle. The CDR3 DNA follows: TGTGCCTGGAGTTACAGGGTTGGAAAGCCCCAGCATTTT. Translation: CAWSYRVGKPQHF.

This clone was recorded a few times. V usage is TRBV20-1 and J usage is TRBJ1-1; D remains unclear. The CDR3 totals 11 residues. CDR1 is DFQATT and CDR2 is SNEGSKA in the germline V gene (reference sequence). The CDR3, as DNA: TGCAGACCGAGTAGGCGGACTGAAGCTTTCTTT. Protein sequence: CRPSRRTEAFF.

The table lists this clone with a few counts. The chain links TRBV30 to TRBJ1-5, with 9 nucleotides matching TRBD1. Trimming took 1 base from V and 3 from J; bases not matched to a gene: 7. Germline lookup yields CDR1 GTSNPN and CDR2 SVGIG (reference sequence). The CDR3 loop spans 16 amino acids. The CDR3 spells CAWSGTGGSVNQPQHF. DNA for the CDR3: TGTGCCTGGAGTGGAACAGGGGGCTCGGTCAATCAGCCCCAGCATTTT.

This sequence joins TRBV5-1 and TRBJ1-3; D remains unclear. Trimming took off 0 bases at V and 8 bases at J, with 9 bases between the two ends. Per germline, CDR1 SGHRS and CDR2 YFSETQ. The CDR3 runs to 13 residues. The CDR3 DNA reads as TGCGCCAGCAGCTTGGCGGGCGGGGACACCATATATTTT. It codes for CASSLAGGDTIYF.

This clone was detected a few times. The gene calls are TRBV19 and TRBJ2-3, with a possible D match to TRBD2 (6 bases). The CDR3 length is 13 residues. V shed 4 bases and J shed 4 bases, with 9 bases lying between them. Per the germline V gene, CDR1 is LNHDA and CDR2 is SQIVND (reference sequence). This CDR3 is CASSNGSPDTQYF. For the CDR3, the DNA is TGTGCCAGTAGTAACGGGAGCCCAGATACGCAGTATTTT. The full variable domain, in which reference TRBV19 and TRBJ2-3 provide the parts outside the CDR3, is DGGITQSPKYLFRKEGQNVTLSCEQNLNHDAMYWYRQDPGQGLRLIYYSQIVNDFQKGDIAEGYSVSREKKESFPLTVTSAQKNPTAFYLCASSNGSPDTQYFGPGTRLTVL.

This clone has a handful of counts. This chain links TRBV6-5 with TRBJ2-1; TRBD1 aligns across 9 bases. The germline CDR1 and CDR2 sequences are MNHEY and SVGAGI. V shed 6 bases and J 8 bases; nucleotides not matched to a gene: 5. CDR3 length: 13 residues. The CDR3 spells CASRGTGTYEQFF. DNA for the CDR3: TGTGCCAGCAGGGGGACAGGGACGTATGAGCAGTTCTTC.

This sequence joins TRBV28 and TRBJ1-2, with no clear D. The CDR3 totals 12 residues. Germline CDR1 and CDR2: MDHEN and SYDVKM. Between the trimmed V and J ends, which lost 8 bases and 7 bases, there was a span of 14 bases. The CDR3 DNA reads TGTGCCAGCTGTAGGGAGATCTCTGGCTACACCTTC. Translated, it gives CASCREISGYTF.

A single count supports this clone. Other DNA sequences of this sample code for an identical CDR3. The genes are TRBV11-2 and TRBJ2-7; 8 positions agree with TRBD1. Germline loops: CDR1 SGHAT, CDR2 FQNNGV. Losses at the gene ends were 4 bases for V and 4 bases for J; bases not matched to a gene: 6. This CDR3 is 14 amino acids long. For the CDR3, the DNA is TGTGCCAGCAGCTCCGGGACAGGCGTTTACGAGCAGTACTTC. It translates to CASSSGTGVYEQYF.

This clone was recorded a few times. Other DNA sequences in this specimen translate into the identical CDR3. The gene calls are TRBV14 and TRBJ1-2; 8 nucleotides align to TRBD1. V was clipped by 4 bases and J by 5 bases; unmatched bases: 3. The CDR3 totals 13 residues. Germline V lookup: CDR1 SGHDN, CDR2 FVKESK. The chain's CDR3 is CASSPGGSYGYTF. The DNA of the CDR3 is TGTGCCAGCAGCCCAGGGGGCTCATATGGCTACACCTTC.

The rearrangement joins TRBV27 to TRBJ1-1; 8 bases map to TRBD1. The CDR3 has 15 amino acids. Germline assignment: CDR1 MNHEY and CDR2 SMNVEV (reference sequence). After removal of 5 bases from V and 5 bases from J, the junction contained 10 bases not matched to a gene. This CDR3 is CASSPRTGRGTEAFF. CDR3 nucleotide sequence: TGTGCCAGCAGTCCCCGGACAGGGAGAGGGACTGAAGCTTTCTTT.

This chain joins TRBV6-5 and TRBJ1-1, with TRBD1 identical over 9 bases. V lost 6 bases and J lost 3; bases outside the gene matches: 5. The length of the CDR3 is 14 residues. Germline CDR1 MNHEY, CDR2 SVGAGI. The CDR3 DNA reads as TGTGCCAGCAGGGTTGGACAGGGGCACACTGAAGCTTTCTTT. Translating gives CASRVGQGHTEAFF.

The genes are TRBV7-9 and TRBJ1-2, with D unclear. The CDR3 runs to 14 residues. CDR1 SEHNR and CDR2 FQNEAQ come from the germline V gene (reference sequence). V was cut by 3 bases and J by 2 bases, with 10 bases left in between. The CDR3 DNA follows: TGTGCCAGCAGCTTCGGCGGATCGAACTATGGCTACACCTTC. This codes for CASSFGGSNYGYTF. The full variable domain, completed using reference TRBV7-9 and TRBJ1-2, is DTGVSQNPRHKITKRGQNVTFRCDPISEHNRLYWYRQTLGQGPEFLTYFQNEAQLEKSRLLSDRFSAERPKGSFSTLEIQRTEQGDSAMYLCASSFGGSNYGYTFGSGTRLTVV.

In its sample, this clone was seen a few times. The chain joins TRBV4-3 to TRBJ2-1; 8 bases match TRBD2. The length of the CDR3 is 15 residues. Germline CDR1 reads LGHNA; CDR2 reads YSLEER. Losses at the gene ends were 1 base for V and 3 bases for J; bases not matched to a gene: 2. CDR3 nucleotides: TGCGCCAGCAGCCAAGTAGCGGGGAACTACAATGAGCAGTTCTTC. This encodes CASSQVAGNYNEQFF.

This clone has just a few counts. Distinct nucleotide sequences in the sample also encode this CDR3. DNA of the CDR3: TGCAGTGCCCTACAAGAGACCCAGTACTTC. Its translation: CSALQETQYF. The rearrangement joins TRBV20-1 to TRBJ2-5; D ambiguous. There are 10 residues in the CDR3. From germline, CDR1 is DFQATT and CDR2 SNEGSKA (reference sequence). The V end was cut by 6 bases, the J end by 2 bases, with 4 bases between.

This clone was counted only a few times. The J gene is TRBJ2-1, the V gene TRBV14, with TRBD2 identical over 15 bases. This CDR3 region has 14 residues. In germline, CDR1 is SGHDN, CDR2 FVKESK. V shed 5 bases and J 12 bases; nucleotides not matched to a gene: 5. The CDR3 DNA reads TGTGCCAGCAGCGGACTAGCGGGGGGGAGGGGGCAGTTCTTC. Residues: CASSGLAGGRGQFF.

This clone was observed a handful of times. The rearrangement joins TRBV6-6 to TRBJ2-3, with D perhaps TRBD2 (7 bases). The CDR3 spans 15 residues. The germline gives CDR1 MNHNY, CDR2 SVGAGI (reference sequence). The V end lost 0 bases, the J end lost 1 base, and 8 bases lay between the germline ends. CDR3 nucleotide sequence: TGTGCCAGCAGTTACTCAGGGGGGGGCACAGATACGCAGTATTTT. Amino acid sequence: CASSYSGGGTDTQYF.